A single sample gave rise to the 18 T cell receptor beta chains below, sequenced in a study of T cell clonality in common variable immunodeficiency. Data came from immunoSEQ multiplex PCR; TCRdb stores just in-frame clones and leaves some out. The sample offers tens of thousands of clones and no singletons, the top ten holding about 1.5%. Sequenced input: peripheral blood mononuclear cells. These receptors originate from a person aged 18-70 years in good health.

This clone was recorded many times. The CDR3 end falls 3 residues outside the read, so it is completed with the germline J gene. The chain is built from TRBV5-1 and TRBJ2-1; the D gene is possibly TRBD2 (7 bases). This CDR3 is built from 17 residues. Germline CDR1 is SGHRS and CDR2 is YFSETQ. Trimming left V 0 bases short and J 5 bases short, with 18 bases between. The sequenced CDR3 bases are TGCGCCAGCAGCTTGGGCGGGGGCGGGGGTCCCGACAATGAG. This translates into CASSLGGGGGPDNE. The full CDR3 is CASSLGGGGGPDNEQFF. Supplemented by reference TRBV5-1 and TRBJ2-1, the full variable domain reads KAGVTQTPRYLIKTRGQQVTLSCSPISGHRSVSWYQQTPGQGLQFLFEYFSETQRNKGNFPGRFSGRQFSNSRSEMNVSTLELGDSALYLCASSLGGGGGPDNEQFFGPGTRLTVL.

In this sample, this clone turned up many times. The read is 3 residues too short to cover the CDR3 end, so that end is filled in from the germline J gene. J is TRBJ1-1 and V is TRBV30, with 7 bases aligning to TRBD1. Per germline, CDR1 GTSNPN and CDR2 SVGIG (reference sequence). The trim removed 5 bases at V and 0 bases at J, leaving 12 bases unmatched. The CDR3 has 16 residues. The sequenced CDR3 bases are TGTGCCTGGGGCCACAAAAGGGGACAGTTGAACACTGAA. It specifies CAWGHKRGQLNTE. The whole CDR3 is CAWGHKRGQLNTEAFF.

This clone was counted many times. The read gets to within 3 residues of the CDR3 end, and the germline J gene fills in the rest. V usage is TRBV20-1 and J usage is TRBJ2-7; D is possibly TRBD1 (5 bases). This CDR3 region has 13 residues. Germline V CDR1 and CDR2: DFQATT, SNEGSKA (reference sequence). Trimming took 4 bases from V and 1 from J, leaving 11 bases between them. The CDR3 region is CSATAGPSYEQYF. Partial CDR3 DNA: TGCAGTGCTACGGCAGGGCCTTCCTACGAG.

This clone was counted between two and nine times. Coverage ceases 3 residues before the CDR3 finishes, and the germline J gene fills in the end. The J gene is TRBJ2-2, the V gene TRBV19; D is possibly TRBD2 (6 bases). The CDR3 runs 13 residues. V gave up 5 bases and J gave up 6 bases, with 10 bases separating them. Germline V lookup: CDR1 LNHDA, CDR2 SQIVND (reference sequence). CDR3 DNA, as far as it was read: TGTGCCAGTAGTCAATCGGGGGCCGGGGAG. Residues: CASSQSGAGE. The entire CDR3 reads CASSQSGAGELFF.

This clone was recorded at least ten times. The DNA ends 3 residues before the CDR3 does, and the rest of the CDR3 is filled in from the germline J gene. The rearrangement links TRBV7-2 to TRBJ1-1; 7 bases are a match to TRBD1. With 6 bases clipped from V and 1 base from J, the junction kept 2 bases outside the gene matches. From germline, CDR1 is SGHTA and CDR2 FQGNSA. CDR3 length: 13 residues. Incomplete CDR3 DNA: TGTGCCAGCAGGCGGGACAGGAACACTGAA. Its protein is CASRRDRNTE. In full, the CDR3 reads CASRRDRNTEAFF.

There are many counts of this clone. Read sequence stops 3 residues before the CDR3 end, and the germline J gene provides the missing end. The chain is built from TRBV20-1 and TRBJ1-5; 7 nucleotides match TRBD1. The CDR3 is 14 amino acids. Germline CDR1 is DFQATT and CDR2 is SNEGSKA (reference sequence). V lost 6 bases to trimming and J lost 6 bases; unmatched junction nucleotides: 11. CDR3: CSALTGSQSQPQHF. The part of the CDR3 DNA that was read is TGCAGTGCACTGACAGGGTCTCAAAGTCAGCCC.

This clone was found many times. From the germline J gene comes the end of the CDR3, since the read stops 3 residues before it. This rearrangement joins TRBV19 to TRBJ2-7; 11 bases line up with TRBD1. The V gene's germline CDR1 is LNHDA and CDR2 SQIVND (reference sequence). The CDR3 sequence is 13 residues long. V lost 9 bases and J lost 4; bases outside the gene matches: 5. The covered CDR3 bases are TGTGCCAGCCTGGGACAGGGGGATTACGAG. This sequence encodes CASLGQGDYE. The whole CDR3 sequence is CASLGQGDYEQYF.

Note on this clone: The read is 3 residues too short to cover the CDR3 end, so that end is filled in from the germline J gene. The V and J genes are TRBV11-3 and TRBJ2-1, with D possibly TRBD2 on 6 matching bases. CDR1 and CDR2 (germline): SGHNT, YENEEA. This CDR3 region has 15 residues. Trimming pared 3 bases from V and 6 bases from J, leaving 15 bases between. The CDR3 region is CASSFAASASNEQFF. The DNA read from the CDR3 is TGTGCCAGCAGCTTTGCGGCTAGCGCCTCCAATGAG. Drawing the rest from reference TRBV11-3 and TRBJ2-1, the complete variable domain is EAGVVQSPRYKIIEKKQPVAFWCNPISGHNTLYWYLQNLGQGPELLIRYENEEAVDDSQLPKDRFSAERLKGVDSTLKIQPAELGDSAVYLCASSFAASASNEQFFGPGTRLTVL.

At least ten counts were recorded for this clone. The sequenced fragment ends 3 residues before the CDR3 boundary, so the rest is inferred from the germline J gene. The chain has TRBV19 and TRBJ1-5; possible D gene TRBD1, 5 bases. V was trimmed by 7 bases and J by 2 bases, leaving 18 bases between them. This CDR3 is 16 amino acids long. The V gene's germline CDR1 is LNHDA and CDR2 SQIVND (reference sequence). Partial CDR3 DNA: TGTGCCAGTACCCTGGGGCCCAGTATGGGCAATCAGCCC. It specifies CASTLGPSMGNQP. The whole CDR3 sequence is CASTLGPSMGNQPQHF.

This clone was counted ten times or more. Sequencing ends 3 residues short of the CDR3 end; the germline J gene provides the rest. The chain employs TRBV7-3 and TRBJ2-3; 11 nucleotides line up with TRBD2. V was clipped by 5 bases and J by 6 bases; unmatched bases: 10. Germline V gene sequence: CDR1 SGHTA, CDR2 FQGTGA. The CDR3 runs 16 residues. CDR3 in amino acids: CASSDTGTSGRDTQYF. The DNA read from the CDR3 is TGTGCCAGCAGCGATACCGGGACTAGCGGACGGGATACG.

This clone came up many times. The CDR3 extends 3 residues past the end of the read, so its final part is completed from the germline J gene. V gene TRBV28 combines with J gene TRBJ2-7; D may be TRBD2 (5 bases). The CDR3 totals 17 residues. V was trimmed by 8 bases and J by 4 bases, leaving 27 bases between them. In germline, CDR1 is MDHEN, CDR2 SYDVKM. CDR3 DNA (partial): TGTGCCAGCTCCCCGGCGGGCGGACGAGACCTAACATACGAG. This sequence encodes CASSPAGGRDLTYE. The whole CDR3 is CASSPAGGRDLTYEQYF.

Comments on this clone: Read sequence stops 3 residues before the CDR3 end, and the germline J gene provides the missing end. This rearrangement joins TRBV30 to TRBJ1-2, with D hard to call. The CDR3 sequence is 11 residues long. Trimming removed 2 bases from V and 7 bases from J, with 8 bases in between. CDR1 and CDR2 (germline): GTSNPN, SVGIG (reference sequence). Here the CDR3 reads CAWSILVGYTF. The sequenced CDR3 bases are TGTGCCTGGAGTATCCTTGTTGGC.

This clone was observed at least ten times. The CDR3 end falls 3 residues outside the read, so it is completed with the germline J gene. The rearrangement joins TRBV5-1 to TRBJ1-1; the D is unclear. Trimming cost V 5 bases and J 6 bases, with 14 bases left between them. This CDR3 is built from 13 residues. CDR1 and CDR2 (germline): SGHRS, YFSETQ. This chain's CDR3 is CASREAESSEAFF. CDR3 DNA, as far as it was read: TGCGCCAGCAGGGAGGCGGAATCTTCTGAA. Full variable domain (outside the CDR3, taken from reference TRBV5-1 and TRBJ1-1): KAGVTQTPRYLIKTRGQQVTLSCSPISGHRSVSWYQQTPGQGLQFLFEYFSETQRNKGNFPGRFSGRQFSNSRSEMNVSTLELGDSALYLCASREAESSEAFFGQGTRLTVV.

The table lists this clone with many counts. The CDR3 is cut off 3 residues early in the read; its end comes from the germline J gene. This chain uses TRBV19 with TRBJ2-3, with 9 bases fitting TRBD2. Unmatched junction bases numbered 21, after V lost 9 bases and J lost 5 bases. The CDR3 is made up of 18 amino acids. Germline V lookup: CDR1 LNHDA, CDR2 SQIVND (reference sequence). The CDR3 reads CASRLDGALVAGVDTQYF. The sequenced CDR3 bases are TGTGCCAGCCGCCTAGACGGGGCGCTGGTAGCGGGAGTAGATACG. Based on the CDR3 plus reference TRBV19 and TRBJ2-3, the full variable domain is DGGITQSPKYLFRKEGQNVTLSCEQNLNHDAMYWYRQDPGQGLRLIYYSQIVNDFQKGDIAEGYSVSREKKESFPLTVTSAQKNPTAFYLCASRLDGALVAGVDTQYFGPGTRLTVL.

This clone has at least ten counts. The CDR3 end falls 3 residues outside the read, so it is completed with the germline J gene. The chain joins TRBV4-1 to TRBJ2-1, with D possibly matching TRBD2 (6 bases). There are 12 residues in the CDR3. CDR1 is MGHRA, CDR2 YSYEKL, per germline. Trimming cost V 3 bases and J 9 bases, with 9 bases left between them. The CDR3 protein is CASSHQGGEQFF. CDR3 DNA, as far as it was read: TGCGCCAGCAGCCACCAGGGAGGTGAG.

This clone showed up many times. The missing CDR3 end, 3 residues past where the read stops, is filled in from the germline J gene. The chain employs TRBV5-1 and TRBJ2-7; D is possibly TRBD2 (5 bases). Germline V gene lookup returns CDR1 SGHRS and CDR2 YFSETQ. The CDR3 consists of 12 residues. V lost 4 bases to trimming and J lost 3 bases, with 8 bases between them. Partial CDR3 DNA: TGCGCCAGCAGCCCGGACTTCTACGAG. Amino acid sequence: CASSPDFYE. In full, the CDR3 reads CASSPDFYEQYF.

There are a few counts of this clone. Read sequence stops 3 residues before the CDR3 end, and the germline J gene provides the missing end. The gene calls are TRBV7-9 and TRBJ1-3, with D perhaps TRBD1 (6 bases). There are 15 residues in the CDR3. The germline V gene has CDR1 SEHNR and CDR2 FQNEAQ (reference sequence). Trimming stripped 3 bases from V and 5 bases from J, with 14 bases between. This CDR3 is CASSFGSQGRNTIYF. Partial CDR3 DNA: TGTGCCAGCAGCTTTGGGTCTCAGGGGAGAAACACC. The whole variable domain, filled in from reference TRBV7-9 and TRBJ1-3, reads DTGVSQNPRHKITKRGQNVTFRCDPISEHNRLYWYRQTLGQGPEFLTYFQNEAQLEKSRLLSDRFSAERPKGSFSTLEIQRTEQGDSAMYLCASSFGSQGRNTIYFGEGSWLTVV.

This clone was seen at least ten times. Read data end 3 residues before the CDR3 end; the end is taken from the germline J gene. The gene calls are TRBV6-1 and TRBJ2-2; D uncertain. There are 15 residues in the CDR3. V was clipped by 4 bases and J by 2 bases, with 11 bases between them. Germline V CDR1 and CDR2: MNHNS, SASEGT. CDR3 sequence: CASSATEINTGELFF. CDR3 bases read: TGTGCCAGCAGTGCAACAGAGATCAACACCGGGGAG.